This T cell receptor beta chain was sequenced during a study of CD8+CD57+ T cells in acquired aplastic anemia. Study background: The DNA of sorted CD4+ and CD8+ cells averaged approximately 3.2 ug.

Study-wide findings and caveats: Researchers report that twenty-nine CD8+ CDR3 sequences appeared in both patients and controls.

Sequenced patients had shown CD8+CD57+ cell expansion by flow cytometry. As to this clonotype: The antigen is undetermined.

Genomic DNA served as template for TCR beta VDJ and CDR3 profiling. TCRdb reanalysed the reads using MiXCR and keeps one entry per CDR3 protein. The data contain under 200,000 distinct CDR3 sequences, just under 50% of them singletons. This clonotype originated in a human donor with aplastic anemia. The sequenced material came from sorted CD4+, CD8+, or CD8+CD57+ T cells (not recorded which) from PBMCs.

The CDR3: CASSLRILSTEAFF. The CDR3 DNA reads TGTGCCAGCAGCTTGCGAATCCTTAGCACTGAAGCTTTCTTT. The chain recombines TRBV5-8 with TRBJ1-1; D is unclear. The CDR3 runs 14 residues. Trimming took off 1 base at V and 4 bases at J, with 11 bases between the two ends. Germline assignment: CDR1 SGHTS and CDR2 YDEGEE.